The rows below give T cell receptor beta chains drawn from one sample of a study of identical twins. TCRdb passed the 5' RACE reads through MiXCR, listing each CDR3 protein once. The table includes approximately 550,000 distinct CDR3 sequences, approximately 20% detected once. These records were also assigned to another study, of yellow fever vaccine responses in identical twins.

Specimen: CD4+ T cells sorted from blood. These receptors were obtained from a woman aged 18-30 years in good health. Each CDR3 is given with its conserved first and last residue. The D gene is left open where the match is weak. Clone size is given for some rows only: seen once, a few or many times, or a class if the clone is expanded.

TRBV28	TRBD1	many	TRBJ1-5	TGTGCCAGCACCTCAGGGGGCTCGTACAATCAGCCCCAGCATTTT	CASTSGGSYNQPQHF
TRBV7-3	TRBD2	-	TRBJ2-3	TGTGCCAGCAGCTTAATGACTAGCGGGACAGATACGCAGTATTTT	CASSLMTSGTDTQYF
TRBV20-1	TRBD2	-	TRBJ2-3	TGCAGTGCTAGTGACAGCGGGGGCACAGATACGCAGTATTTT	CSASDSGGTDTQYF
TRBV3-1	-	few	TRBJ2-3	TGTGCCAGCAGCCGGGGGATCCCAGATACGCAGTATTTT	CASSRGIPDTQYF
TRBV5-5	TRBD2	-	TRBJ2-5	TGTGCCAGCAGATATTTCGGGACTACCAACGGAGAGACCCAGTACTTC	CASRYFGTTNGETQYF
TRBV10-2	-	-	TRBJ2-1	TGCGCCAGCAGGGCAACAGGGGGGGGGAACAATGAGCAGTTCTTC	CASRATGGGNNEQFF
TRBV5-1	-	few	TRBJ2-7	TGCGCCAGCAGCTTGGGGGCAGGGATAACCTACGAGCAGTACTTC	CASSLGAGITYEQYF
TRBV12-3/TRBV12-4	-	-	TRBJ1-5	TGTGCCAGCAGGTCGGGGGGCGGTCAGCCCCAGCATTTT	CASRSGGGQPQHF
TRBV20-1	-	-	TRBJ1-3	TGCAGTGCTACCCCTGGAAACACCATATATTTT	CSATPGNTIYF
TRBV24-1	TRBD2	-	TRBJ2-1	TGTGCCACCAGTGCCACGACTAGCGGATACAATGAGCAGTTCTTC	CATSATTSGYNEQFF
TRBV4-2	TRBD2	-	TRBJ2-5	TGTGCCAGCAGCCAGTGGAGAACTAGCGGGGGGGAAGAGACCCAGTACTTC	CASSQWRTSGGEETQYF
TRBV5-1	TRBD2	few	TRBJ2-1	TGCGCCAGCAGCTTGGCCAAGCTAGCGGGAGGTCATGAGCAGTTCTTC	CASSLAKLAGGHEQFF
TRBV20-1	TRBD2	-	TRBJ2-7	TGCAGTGCAACCGTGACTAGCGGGAGCGAGCAGTACTTC	CSATVTSGSEQYF
TRBV6-6	-	few	TRBJ2-5	TGTGCCAGCAGGGACAGCCAGATGAAGACCCAGTACTTC	CASRDSQMKTQYF
TRBV12-3/TRBV12-4	TRBD2	-	TRBJ2-3	TGTGCCAGCTTCGTAGCGGGTGGGGGGACGCAGTATTTT	CASFVAGGGTQYF
TRBV18	-	-	TRBJ1-6	TGTGCCAGCTCACCTGGGGCCACCCTCCACTTT	CASSPGATLHF
TRBV6-1	-	-	TRBJ2-6	TGTGCCAGCAGTGACTACGGTTCTGGGGCCAACGTCCTGACTTTC	CASSDYGSGANVLTF
TRBV7-3	-	-	TRBJ2-3	TGTGCCAGCAGCTTCAACACAGGACACACAGATACGCAGTATTTT	CASSFNTGHTDTQYF
TRBV7-9	TRBD2	few	TRBJ2-2	TGTGCCAGCAGCTTATACGGCGGGAGTAGGGCCGGGGAGCTGTTTTTT	CASSLYGGSRAGELFF
TRBV11-2	-	few	TRBJ2-3	TGTGCCAGCAGCTTAGCGGGGGAGTTCGCAGATACGCAGTATTTT	CASSLAGEFADTQYF
TRBV6-1	TRBD2	few	TRBJ2-6	TGTGCCAGCGGGCCCGGACTAGCAGTTTCTGGGGCCAACGTCCTGACTTTC	CASGPGLAVSGANVLTF
TRBV3-1	TRBD2	-	TRBJ2-7	TGTGCCAGCAGCCAACCGGGACTAGGAGTCTACGAGCAGTACTTC	CASSQPGLGVYEQYF
TRBV5-1	-	-	TRBJ2-5	TGCGCCAGCAGCTTGGTTGGCAGACAAGAGACCCAGTACTTC	CASSLVGRQETQYF
TRBV3-1	TRBD2	few	TRBJ2-4	TGTGCCAGCAGCCATGAGGGCGGGAGAATTGGCAAAAACATTCAGTACTTC	CASSHEGGRIGKNIQYF
TRBV5-1	-	few	TRBJ2-1	TGCGCCAGCTCTAAGGGTACGGGGAATGAGCAGTTCTTC	CASSKGTGNEQFF
TRBV5-6	-	few	TRBJ2-2	TGTGCCAGCAGCTTTACATCTAGCGACACCGGGGAGCTGTTTTTT	CASSFTSSDTGELFF
TRBV20-1	TRBD2	few	TRBJ2-3	TGCAGTGCGGACAGCGGGGGGGTGACAGATACGCAGTATTTT	CSADSGGVTDTQYF
TRBV7-2	-	few	TRBJ2-4	TGTGCCAGCAGCTTAGTTGGAGGGGGCGTCAAAAACATTCAGTACTTC	CASSLVGGGVKNIQYF
TRBV25-1	-	few	TRBJ1-1	TGTGCCAGCAGGTCCGGGAGCGTAAGTGTCCACACTGAAGCTTTCTTT	CASRSGSVSVHTEAFF
TRBV5-1	TRBD2	-	TRBJ2-7	TGCGCCAGCAGCCCTTTACCGGGACTAGCGGGAGTACGAACCTACGAGCAGTACTTC	CASSPLPGLAGVRTYEQYF
TRBV5-1	-	-	TRBJ2-7	TGCGCCAGCAGCTTGGATTCGGCCTACGAGCAGTACTTC	CASSLDSAYEQYF
TRBV4-1	TRBD2	-	TRBJ2-2	TGCGCCAGCAGCCCCCCCGGCGGCCTAGCGGGCTCCCCCGGGGAGCTGTTTTTT	CASSPPGGLAGSPGELFF
TRBV12-3/TRBV12-4	TRBD2	-	TRBJ2-5	TGTGCCAGCAGTTTTGCACTAGCGGTGCAAGAGACCCAGTACTTC	CASSFALAVQETQYF
TRBV10-3	TRBD1	few	TRBJ1-6	TGTGCCATCAAGACAGGGCTGAATTCACCCCTCCACTTT	CAIKTGLNSPLHF
TRBV7-9	-	-	TRBJ2-5	TGTGCCAGCAGGGGGGAGGCTCGGGAGACCCAGTACTTC	CASRGEARETQYF
TRBV27	TRBD2	few	TRBJ2-3	TGTGCCAGCAGTTTCCTAGCGGGGGGGCGACCTAGCACAGATACGCAGTATTTT	CASSFLAGGRPSTDTQYF
TRBV19	TRBD2	-	TRBJ2-1	TGTGCCAGTAGTCTCGAGCCCCCTGGGACTAGCGGGAGGGCGGGTTTAACCTACAATGAGCAGTTCTTC	CASSLEPPGTSGRAGLTYNEQFF
TRBV5-6	-	few	TRBJ2-6	TGTGCCAGCAGCCTTCCCCCTGGGGCCAACGTCCTGACTTTC	CASSLPPGANVLTF
TRBV20-1	-	few	TRBJ2-5	TGCAGTGCTAGGGGGGCAGGGAGAGAGACCCAGTACTTC	CSARGAGRETQYF
TRBV20-1	TRBD2	-	TRBJ2-1	TGCAGTGCTCGCCCGCGGGGGAGGGTTTACAATGAGCAGTTCTTC	CSARPRGRVYNEQFF
TRBV6-1	-	-	TRBJ2-3	TGTGCCAGCAGTGAAAGGGGAAGGAGCACAGATACGCAGTATTTT	CASSERGRSTDTQYF
TRBV5-1	TRBD1	few	TRBJ1-1	TGCGCCAGCAGCCCGGGGACAGGGGGTACCTTCACTGAAGCTTTCTTT	CASSPGTGGTFTEAFF
TRBV4-1	TRBD2	-	TRBJ2-1	TGCGCCAGCAGCCAAGTAGGACTAGCGGGAGGCAATGAGCAGTTCTTC	CASSQVGLAGGNEQFF
TRBV12-3/TRBV12-4	TRBD2	few	TRBJ2-3	TGTGCCAGCAGTTTCTCTGGACTAGCGGGTTTAGATACGCAGTATTTT	CASSFSGLAGLDTQYF
TRBV5-1	TRBD2	-	TRBJ2-5	TGCGCCAGCAGCTTGTCTAGCTCCGGACTAGCGGGAGTCATGGAGACCCAGTACTTC	CASSLSSSGLAGVMETQYF
TRBV5-1	-	few	TRBJ2-2	TGCGCCAGCAGCCCAGACGGACCTCGCACCGGGGAGCTGTTTTTT	CASSPDGPRTGELFF
TRBV29-1	TRBD1	-	TRBJ1-1	TGCAGCGGGACAGGGGGCACTGAAGCTTTCTTT	CSGTGGTEAFF
TRBV5-1	TRBD1	once	TRBJ1-5	TGCGCCAGCGGACAGGATTTCAATCAGCCCCAGCATTTT	CASGQDFNQPQHF
TRBV20-1	-	-	TRBJ2-3	TGCAGTGCTAATTTCAGGGCAGGGCCCACAGATACGCAGTATTTT	CSANFRAGPTDTQYF
TRBV5-1	TRBD1	-	TRBJ2-7	TGCGCCAGCAGCTCCTCGACAGGGTTCATTTCCTACGAGCAGTACTTC	CASSSSTGFISYEQYF